These 7 T cell receptor beta chains originate from one sample sequenced in a study of regulatory T cells in long-lasting Graves disease. Specified time point: newly diagnosed GD, antithyroid drugs for less than 3 months. There was RNA extracted from PBMCs, and the TCR library was made from it. Relying on iRepertoire HTBI primers and Arm-PCR of CDR3 regions, the team built TCR beta libraries. Each CDR3 protein gets one entry after TCRdb re-called the multiplex PCR reads with MiXCR. Here the sample spans about 350,000 distinct CDR3 sequences, 16% being singletons. In addition, the sample was reused for a study of T cells in Graves' hyperthyroidism and ophthalmopathy.

Sequences were derived from peripheral blood mononuclear cells (PBMCs), sampled at new diagnosis, from a patient treated with antithyroid drugs. The source is a man aged 35-49 years with Graves disease.

Ten or more counts support this clonotype. The chain uses TRBV12-3 or TRBV12-4 and TRBJ2-1, with D hard to call. Deletions cut 6 bases from V and 3 bases from J, with 12 bases between. The CDR3 runs 14 residues. CDR3 residues: CASRPSRNYNEQFF. CDR3 DNA sequence: TGTGCCAGCAGGCCCTCTAGAAACTACAATGAGCAGTTCTTC.

This clonotype was recorded a few times. The CDR3 nucleotides read TGTGCCAGCAGCCCAGGGATCGGGCGGTATAGCAATCAGCCCCAGCATTTT. As protein: CASSPGIGRYSNQPQHF. The gene calls are TRBV5-5 and TRBJ1-5; a weak D match, TRBD1 (5 bases). V lost 4 bases and J 0 bases, leaving 17 bases between the germline ends. Germline lookup yields CDR1 SGHKS and CDR2 YYEKEE (reference sequence). The CDR3 contains 17 residues. The full variable domain, with the rest looked up from reference TRBV5-5 and TRBJ1-5, is DAGVTQSPTHLIKTRGQQVTLRCSPISGHKSVSWYQQVLGQGPQFIFQYYEKEERGRGNFPDRFSARQFPNYSSELNVNALLLGDSALYLCASSPGIGRYSNQPQHFGDGTRLSIL.

This clonotype was seen ten or more times. The chain links TRBV20-1 to TRBJ2-1; D might be TRBD1 or TRBD2, each matching 7 bases. Gene TRBJ2-5 matches the end of the DNA better, so the J call may be wrong. The CDR3 has 13 amino acids. Germline lookup yields CDR1 DFQATT and CDR2 SNEGSKA (reference sequence). The chain's CDR3 is CSARGGPLETQYF. The CDR3 DNA is TGCAGTGCCAGGGGGGGGCCACTAGAGACCCAGTACTTC.

The sample holds many counts of this clonotype. This rearrangement joins TRBV5-5 to TRBJ2-5; 7 bases match TRBD1. The V gene end was trimmed by 4 bases and the J gene end by 9 bases; junction bases not matched to a gene: 12. Germline V CDR1 and CDR2: SGHKS, YYEKEE (reference sequence). The CDR3 loop spans 14 amino acids. This CDR3 is CASSGDSRRVAQYF. CDR3 DNA: TGTGCCAGCAGCGGGGACAGCCGCAGGGTGGCCCAGTACTTC. The entire variable domain, with the rest obtained from reference TRBV5-5 and TRBJ2-5, is as follows: DAGVTQSPTHLIKTRGQQVTLRCSPISGHKSVSWYQQVLGQGPQFIFQYYEKEERGRGNFPDRFSARQFPNYSSELNVNALLLGDSALYLCASSGDSRRVAQYFGPGTRLLVL.

This clonotype has more than one count but fewer than ten. The chain recombines TRBV6-1 with TRBJ2-2, with 11 nucleotides matching TRBD2. The CDR3 runs 15 residues. V lost 6 bases, J lost 4 bases, and 4 bases stayed unmatched. The germline gives CDR1 MNHNS, CDR2 SASEGT. CDR3 loop: CASRRLAGRTGELFF. The CDR3 DNA sequence: TGTGCCAGCAGGCGACTAGCGGGGCGCACCGGGGAGCTGTTTTTT.

This clonotype was seen ten or more times. The chain employs TRBV7-2 and TRBJ2-5; 15 bases are a match to TRBD2. CDR3 length: 17 amino acids. Germline CDR1 SGHTA, CDR2 FQGNSA. V dropped 5 bases and J dropped 4; count of bases not matched to a gene: 8. The CDR3 here is CASSKGLAGGLGETQYF. The CDR3 DNA follows: TGTGCCAGCAGCAAGGGACTAGCGGGGGGTCTAGGAGAGACCCAGTACTTC.

This rearrangement joins TRBV7-2 to TRBJ1-5; weak D call: TRBD1 (5 bases). The CDR3 consists of 16 residues. V was cut by 1 base and J by 4 bases, with 14 bases left in between. CDR1 SGHTA and CDR2 FQGNSA come from the germline V gene. As DNA, the CDR3 is TGTGCCAGCAGCTTAGTGGTGACAGAGAGTAATCAGCCCCAGCATTTT. Its protein is CASSLVVTESNQPQHF.